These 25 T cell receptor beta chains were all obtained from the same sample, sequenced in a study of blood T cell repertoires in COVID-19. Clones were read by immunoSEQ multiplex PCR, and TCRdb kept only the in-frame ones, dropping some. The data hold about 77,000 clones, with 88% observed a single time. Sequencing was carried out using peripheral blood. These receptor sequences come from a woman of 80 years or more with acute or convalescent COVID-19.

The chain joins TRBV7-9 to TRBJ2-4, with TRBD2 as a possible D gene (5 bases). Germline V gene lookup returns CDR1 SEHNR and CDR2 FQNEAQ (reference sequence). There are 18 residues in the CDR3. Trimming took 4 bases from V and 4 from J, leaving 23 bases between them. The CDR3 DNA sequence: TGTGCCAGCAGCTCGCCGCAGCTAGCTGAGTTTAGTAAAAACATTCAGTACTTC. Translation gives CASSSPQLAEFSKNIQYF.

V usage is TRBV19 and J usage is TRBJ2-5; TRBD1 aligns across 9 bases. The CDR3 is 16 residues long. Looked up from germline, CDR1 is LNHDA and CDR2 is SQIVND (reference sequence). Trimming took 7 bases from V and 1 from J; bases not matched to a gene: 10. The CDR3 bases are TGTGCCAGTAACGACAGGGGGGGATTTAGCCAAGAGACCCAGTACTTC. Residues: CASNDRGGFSQETQYF.

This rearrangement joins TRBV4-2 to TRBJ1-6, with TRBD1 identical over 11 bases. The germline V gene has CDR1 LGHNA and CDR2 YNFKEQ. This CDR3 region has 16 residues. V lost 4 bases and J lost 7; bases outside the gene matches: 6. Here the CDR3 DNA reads TGTGCCAGCAGCCCAGGACAGGGGGCGCAAAATTCACCCCTCCACTTT. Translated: CASSPGQGAQNSPLHF.

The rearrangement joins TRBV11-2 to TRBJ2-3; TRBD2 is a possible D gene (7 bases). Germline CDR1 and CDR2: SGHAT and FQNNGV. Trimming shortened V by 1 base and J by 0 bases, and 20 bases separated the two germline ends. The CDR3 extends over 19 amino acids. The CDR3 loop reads CASSLGPVGGGGSTDTQYF. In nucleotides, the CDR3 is TGTGCCAGCAGCTTAGGGCCTGTTGGGGGAGGGGGTAGCACAGATACGCAGTATTTT.

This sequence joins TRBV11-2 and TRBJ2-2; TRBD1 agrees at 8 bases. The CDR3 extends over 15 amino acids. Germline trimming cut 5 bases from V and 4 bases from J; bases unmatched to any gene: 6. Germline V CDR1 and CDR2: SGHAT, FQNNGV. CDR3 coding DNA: TGTGCCAGCAGCATCCAGGGGGCCAGCACCGGGGAGCTGTTTTTT. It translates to CASSIQGASTGELFF.

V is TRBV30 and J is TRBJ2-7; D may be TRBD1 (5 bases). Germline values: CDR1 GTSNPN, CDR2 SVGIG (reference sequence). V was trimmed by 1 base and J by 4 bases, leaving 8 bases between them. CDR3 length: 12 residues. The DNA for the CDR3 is TGTGCCTGGAGTGGTCAGGGTTACGAGCAGTACTTC. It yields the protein CAWSGQGYEQYF.

DNA of the CDR3: TGTGCCAGCAGTGGGGGGACTTGGTTATATTTT. Protein sequence: CASSGGTWLYF. The chain has TRBV12-3 or TRBV12-4 and TRBJ1-3; weak D call: TRBD1 (5 bases). This CDR3 region has 11 residues. V was trimmed by 5 bases and J by 14 bases, leaving 13 bases between them.

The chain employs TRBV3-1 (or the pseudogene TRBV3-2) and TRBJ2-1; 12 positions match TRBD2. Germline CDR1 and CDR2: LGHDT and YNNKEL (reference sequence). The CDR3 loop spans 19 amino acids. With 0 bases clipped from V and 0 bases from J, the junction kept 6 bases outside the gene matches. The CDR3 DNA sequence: TGTGCCAGCAGCCAAGATCCTTCTAGCGGGAGGGCCTCCTACAATGAGCAGTTCTTC. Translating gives CASSQDPSSGRASYNEQFF.

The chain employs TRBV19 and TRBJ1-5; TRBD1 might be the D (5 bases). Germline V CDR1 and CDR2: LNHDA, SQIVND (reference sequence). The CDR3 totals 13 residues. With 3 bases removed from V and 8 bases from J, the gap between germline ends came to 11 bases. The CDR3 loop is CASSIGGKEPQHF. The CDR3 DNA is TGTGCCAGTAGTATTGGGGGGAAAGAGCCCCAGCATTTT.

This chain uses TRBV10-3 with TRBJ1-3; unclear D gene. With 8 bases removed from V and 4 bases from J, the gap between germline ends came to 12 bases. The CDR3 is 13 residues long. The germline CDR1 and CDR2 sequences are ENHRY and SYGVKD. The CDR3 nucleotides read TGTGCCATCCATAGAGGGCGCGGAAACACCATATATTTT. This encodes CAIHRGRGNTIYF.

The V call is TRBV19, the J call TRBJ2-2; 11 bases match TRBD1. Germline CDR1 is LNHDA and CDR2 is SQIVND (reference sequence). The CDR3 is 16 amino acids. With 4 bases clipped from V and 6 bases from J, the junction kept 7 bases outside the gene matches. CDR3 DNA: TGTGCCAGTAGTACATCCGGGACAGGGGGGTCCGGGGAGCTGTTTTTT. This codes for CASSTSGTGGSGELFF. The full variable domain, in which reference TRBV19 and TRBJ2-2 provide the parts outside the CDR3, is DGGITQSPKYLFRKEGQNVTLSCEQNLNHDAMYWYRQDPGQGLRLIYYSQIVNDFQKGDIAEGYSVSREKKESFPLTVTSAQKNPTAFYLCASSTSGTGGSGELFFGEGSRLTVL.

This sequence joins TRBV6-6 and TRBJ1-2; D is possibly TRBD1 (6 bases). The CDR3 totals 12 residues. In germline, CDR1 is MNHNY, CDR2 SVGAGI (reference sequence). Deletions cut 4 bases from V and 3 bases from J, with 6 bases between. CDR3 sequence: CASSSGDYGYTF. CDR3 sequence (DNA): TGTGCCAGCAGTTCAGGGGACTATGGCTACACCTTC.

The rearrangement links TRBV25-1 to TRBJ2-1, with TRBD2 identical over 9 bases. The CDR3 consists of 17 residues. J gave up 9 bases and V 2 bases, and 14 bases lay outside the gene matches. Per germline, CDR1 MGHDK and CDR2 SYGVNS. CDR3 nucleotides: TGTGCCAGCAGTGAAGGGAGCGGGGGGTCCTTTAAACGTGAGCAGTTCTTC. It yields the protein CASSEGSGGSFKREQFF.

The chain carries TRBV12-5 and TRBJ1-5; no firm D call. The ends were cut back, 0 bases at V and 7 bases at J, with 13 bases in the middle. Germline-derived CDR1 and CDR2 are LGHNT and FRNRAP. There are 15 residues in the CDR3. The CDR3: CASGLVLGGWQPQHF. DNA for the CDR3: TGTGCTAGTGGTTTGGTATTGGGAGGTTGGCAGCCCCAGCATTTT.

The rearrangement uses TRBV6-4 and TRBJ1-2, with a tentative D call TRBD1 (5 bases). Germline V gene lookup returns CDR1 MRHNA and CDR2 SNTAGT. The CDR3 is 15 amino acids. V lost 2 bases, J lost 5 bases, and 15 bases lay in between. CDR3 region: CASSDAGTFLYGYTF. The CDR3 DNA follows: TGTGCCAGCAGTGACGCGGGGACTTTCCTTTATGGCTACACCTTC.

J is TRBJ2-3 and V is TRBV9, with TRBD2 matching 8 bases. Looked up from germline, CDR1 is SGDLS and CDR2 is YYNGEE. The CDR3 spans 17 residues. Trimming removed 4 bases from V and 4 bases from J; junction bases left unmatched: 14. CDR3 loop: CASSPRSKPGGPDTQYF. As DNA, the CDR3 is TGTGCCAGCAGCCCCCGCTCAAAACCGGGGGGGCCAGATACGCAGTATTTT. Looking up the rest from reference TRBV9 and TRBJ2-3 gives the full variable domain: DSGVTQTPKHLITATGQRVTLRCSPRSGDLSVYWYQQSLDQGLQFLIQYYNGEERAKGNILERFSAQQFPDLHSELNLSSLELGDSALYFCASSPRSKPGGPDTQYFGPGTRLTVL.

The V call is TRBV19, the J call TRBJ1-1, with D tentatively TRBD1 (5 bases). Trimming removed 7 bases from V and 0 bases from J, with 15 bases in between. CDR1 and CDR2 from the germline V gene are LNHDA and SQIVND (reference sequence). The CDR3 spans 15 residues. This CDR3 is CASTPWGEVNTEAFF. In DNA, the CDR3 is TGTGCCAGTACCCCCTGGGGGGAAGTGAACACTGAAGCTTTCTTT.

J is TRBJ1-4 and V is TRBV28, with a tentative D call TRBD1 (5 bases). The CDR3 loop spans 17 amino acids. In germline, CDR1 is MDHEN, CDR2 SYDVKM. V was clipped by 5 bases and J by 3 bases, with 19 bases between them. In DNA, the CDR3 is TGTGCCAGCAGTACCCCAATAACGGGGGGAGCTAATGAAAAACTGTTTTTT. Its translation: CASSTPITGGANEKLFF.

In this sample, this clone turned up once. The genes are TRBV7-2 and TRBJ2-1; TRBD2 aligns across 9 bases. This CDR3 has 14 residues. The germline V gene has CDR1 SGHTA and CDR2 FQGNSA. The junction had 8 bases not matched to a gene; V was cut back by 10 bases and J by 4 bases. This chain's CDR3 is CATFLAGHYNEQFF. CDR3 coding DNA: TGTGCCACGTTTCTAGCGGGGCATTACAATGAGCAGTTCTTC.

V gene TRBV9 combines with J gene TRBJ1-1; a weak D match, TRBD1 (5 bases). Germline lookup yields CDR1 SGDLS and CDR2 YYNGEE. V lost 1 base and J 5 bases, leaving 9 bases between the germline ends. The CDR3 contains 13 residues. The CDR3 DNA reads TGTGCCAGCAGCGTAACAGGTATTACTGAAGCTTTCTTT. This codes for CASSVTGITEAFF.

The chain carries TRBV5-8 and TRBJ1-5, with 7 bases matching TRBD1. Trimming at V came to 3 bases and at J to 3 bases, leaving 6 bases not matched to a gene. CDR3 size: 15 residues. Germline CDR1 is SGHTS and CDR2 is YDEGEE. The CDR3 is CASSSTGRYNQPQHF. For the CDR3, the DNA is TGTGCCAGCAGCTCGACAGGGAGATACAATCAGCCCCAGCATTTT.

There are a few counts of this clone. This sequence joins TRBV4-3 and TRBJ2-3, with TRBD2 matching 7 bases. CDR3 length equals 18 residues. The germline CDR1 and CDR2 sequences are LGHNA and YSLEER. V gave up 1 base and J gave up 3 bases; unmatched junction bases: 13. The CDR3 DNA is TGCGCCAGCAGCCAAGCCCCACCGGGCGGGGGTGGGACAGATACGCAGTATTTT. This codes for CASSQAPPGGGGTDTQYF.

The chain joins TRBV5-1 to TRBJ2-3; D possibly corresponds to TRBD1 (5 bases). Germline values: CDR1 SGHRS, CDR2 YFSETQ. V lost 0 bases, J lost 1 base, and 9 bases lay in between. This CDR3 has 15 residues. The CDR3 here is CASSLVGVGTDTQYF. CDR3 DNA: TGCGCCAGCAGCTTGGTAGGGGTTGGCACAGATACGCAGTATTTT.

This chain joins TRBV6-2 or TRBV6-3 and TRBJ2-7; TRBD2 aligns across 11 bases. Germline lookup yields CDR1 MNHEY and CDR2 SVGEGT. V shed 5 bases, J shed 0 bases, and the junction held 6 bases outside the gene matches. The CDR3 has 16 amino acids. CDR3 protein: CASSRAGTSGSYEQYF. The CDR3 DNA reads TGTGCCAGCAGTCGCGCTGGGACTAGCGGCTCCTACGAGCAGTACTTC.

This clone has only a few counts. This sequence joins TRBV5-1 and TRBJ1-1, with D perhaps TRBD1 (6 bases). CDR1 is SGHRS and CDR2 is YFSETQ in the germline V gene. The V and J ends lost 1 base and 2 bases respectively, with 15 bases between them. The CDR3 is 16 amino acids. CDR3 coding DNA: TGCGCCAGCAGCTTGATGGCAGGGGTAGGTAACACTGAAGCTTTCTTT. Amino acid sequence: CASSLMAGVGNTEAFF.